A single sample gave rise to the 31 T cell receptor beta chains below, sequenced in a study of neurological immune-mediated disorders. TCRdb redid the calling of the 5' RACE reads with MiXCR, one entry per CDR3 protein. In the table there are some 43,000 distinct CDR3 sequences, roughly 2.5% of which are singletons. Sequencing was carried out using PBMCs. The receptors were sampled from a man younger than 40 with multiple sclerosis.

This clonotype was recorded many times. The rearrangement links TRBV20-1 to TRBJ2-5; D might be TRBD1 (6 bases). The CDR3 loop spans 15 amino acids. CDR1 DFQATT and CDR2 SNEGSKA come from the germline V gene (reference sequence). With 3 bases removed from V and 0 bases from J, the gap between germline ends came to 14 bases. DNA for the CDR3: TGCAGTGCTAGGAACTCCAGGGGCAACCAAGAGACCCAGTACTTC. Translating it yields CSARNSRGNQETQYF.

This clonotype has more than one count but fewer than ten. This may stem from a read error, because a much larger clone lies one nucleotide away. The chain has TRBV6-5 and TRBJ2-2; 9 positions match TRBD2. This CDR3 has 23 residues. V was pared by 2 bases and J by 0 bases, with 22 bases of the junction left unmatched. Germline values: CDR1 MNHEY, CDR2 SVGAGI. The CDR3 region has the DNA TGTGCCAGCAGTTACCCCGATCTTGGAGCGGGGGGACAACGGTTCGCGAACACCGGGGAGCTGTTTTTT. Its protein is CASSYPDLGAGGQRFANTGELFF.

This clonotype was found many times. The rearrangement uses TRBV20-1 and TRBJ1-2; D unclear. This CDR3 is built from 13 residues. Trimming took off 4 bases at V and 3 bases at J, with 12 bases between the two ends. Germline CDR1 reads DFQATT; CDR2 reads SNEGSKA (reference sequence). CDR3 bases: TGCAGTGCTAAGAGAGGGAGGGACTATGGCTACACCTTC. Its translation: CSAKRGRDYGYTF.

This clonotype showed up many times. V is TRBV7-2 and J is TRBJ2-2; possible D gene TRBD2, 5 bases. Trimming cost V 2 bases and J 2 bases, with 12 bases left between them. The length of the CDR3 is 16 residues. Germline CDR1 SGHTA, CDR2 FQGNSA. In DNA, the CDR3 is TGTGCCAGCAGCTTAAGCGGTTCCGGAAACACCGGGGAGCTGTTTTTT. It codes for CASSLSGSGNTGELFF.

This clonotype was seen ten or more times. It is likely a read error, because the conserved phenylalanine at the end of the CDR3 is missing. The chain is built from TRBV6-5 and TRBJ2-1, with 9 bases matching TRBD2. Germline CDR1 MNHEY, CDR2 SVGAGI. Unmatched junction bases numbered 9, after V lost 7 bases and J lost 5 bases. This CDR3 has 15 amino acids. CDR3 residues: CASTLGGRGNNEQFN. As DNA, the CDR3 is TGTGCCAGCACCCTCGGCGGGAGGGGAAACAATGAGCAGTTCAAC.

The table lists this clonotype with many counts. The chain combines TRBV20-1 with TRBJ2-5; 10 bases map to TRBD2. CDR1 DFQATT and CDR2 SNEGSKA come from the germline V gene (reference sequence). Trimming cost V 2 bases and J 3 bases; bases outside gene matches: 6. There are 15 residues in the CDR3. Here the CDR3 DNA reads TGCAGTGCTAGAACCAGCGGGGGGGCCAAAGAGACCCAGTACTTC. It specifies CSARTSGGAKETQYF.

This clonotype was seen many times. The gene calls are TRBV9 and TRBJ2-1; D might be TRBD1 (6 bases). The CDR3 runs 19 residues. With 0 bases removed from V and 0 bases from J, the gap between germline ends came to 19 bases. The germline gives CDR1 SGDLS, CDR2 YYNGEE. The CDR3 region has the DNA TGTGCCAGCAGCGTAGTAGGGGGAGACCTCAAGAGCTCCTACAATGAGCAGTTCTTC. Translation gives CASSVVGGDLKSSYNEQFF.

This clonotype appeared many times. In DNA, the CDR3 is TGCAGTGCTAGAGTTACAGGGGCAGAGACCCAGTACTTC. Its translation is CSARVTGAETQYF. The chain employs TRBV20-1 and TRBJ2-5; 7 nucleotides align to TRBD1. V was pared by 1 base and J by 4 bases, with 3 bases of the junction left unmatched. CDR1 is DFQATT, CDR2 SNEGSKA, per germline (reference sequence). This CDR3 spans 13 amino acids.

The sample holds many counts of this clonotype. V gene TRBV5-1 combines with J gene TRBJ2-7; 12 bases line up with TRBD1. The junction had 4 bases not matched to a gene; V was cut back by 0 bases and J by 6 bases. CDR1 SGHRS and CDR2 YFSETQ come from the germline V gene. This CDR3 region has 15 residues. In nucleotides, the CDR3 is TGCGCCAGCAGCTTGGAAGGGACAGGGGGCTTCGAGCAGTACTTC. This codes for CASSLEGTGGFEQYF. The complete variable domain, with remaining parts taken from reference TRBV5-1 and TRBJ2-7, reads KAGVTQTPRYLIKTRGQQVTLSCSPISGHRSVSWYQQTPGQGLQFLFEYFSETQRNKGNFPGRFSGRQFSNSRSEMNVSTLELGDSALYLCASSLEGTGGFEQYFGPGTRLTVT.

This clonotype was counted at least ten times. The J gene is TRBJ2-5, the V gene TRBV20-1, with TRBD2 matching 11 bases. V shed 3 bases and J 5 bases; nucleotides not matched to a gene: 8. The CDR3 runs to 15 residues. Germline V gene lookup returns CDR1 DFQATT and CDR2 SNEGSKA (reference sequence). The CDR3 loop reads CSASILAGVGETQYF. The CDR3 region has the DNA TGCAGTGCTAGTATACTAGCGGGAGTCGGGGAGACCCAGTACTTC.

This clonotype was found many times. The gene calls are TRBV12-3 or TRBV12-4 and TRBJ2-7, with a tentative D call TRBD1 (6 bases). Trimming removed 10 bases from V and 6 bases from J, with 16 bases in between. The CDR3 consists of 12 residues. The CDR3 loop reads CATKTLGGEQYF. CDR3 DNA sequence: TGTGCCACTAAGACTCTAGGGGGCGAGCAGTACTTC.

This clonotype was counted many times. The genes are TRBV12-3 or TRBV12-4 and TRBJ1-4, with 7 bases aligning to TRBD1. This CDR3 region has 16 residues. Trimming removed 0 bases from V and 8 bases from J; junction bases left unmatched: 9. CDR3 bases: TGTGCCAGCAGTTTAGCCTTAACAGGGGAGAGAGAAAAACTGTTTTTT. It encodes CASSLALTGEREKLFF.

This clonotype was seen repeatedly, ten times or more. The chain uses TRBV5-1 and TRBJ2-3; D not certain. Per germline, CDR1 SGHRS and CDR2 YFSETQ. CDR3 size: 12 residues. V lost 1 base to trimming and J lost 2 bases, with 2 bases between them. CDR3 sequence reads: CASSLPTDTQYF. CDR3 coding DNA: TGCGCCAGCAGCTTGCCCACAGATACGCAGTATTTT.

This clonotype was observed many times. The CDR3 here is CASSDSGANVLTF. CDR3 DNA sequence: TGTGCCAGCAGTGACTCTGGGGCCAACGTCCTGACTTTC. The chain has TRBV6-4 and TRBJ2-6; D ambiguous. This CDR3 region has 13 residues. CDR1 and CDR2 from the germline V gene are MRHNA and SNTAGT. V was shortened by 0 bases and J by 3 bases, with 0 bases between the two germline ends.

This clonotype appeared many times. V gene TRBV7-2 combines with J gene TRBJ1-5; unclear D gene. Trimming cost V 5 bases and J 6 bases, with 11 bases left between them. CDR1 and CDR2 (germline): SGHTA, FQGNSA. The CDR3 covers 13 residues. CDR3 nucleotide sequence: TGTGCCAGCAGCCTAAGAGGGTCTCAGCCCCAGCATTTT. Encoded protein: CASSLRGSQPQHF.

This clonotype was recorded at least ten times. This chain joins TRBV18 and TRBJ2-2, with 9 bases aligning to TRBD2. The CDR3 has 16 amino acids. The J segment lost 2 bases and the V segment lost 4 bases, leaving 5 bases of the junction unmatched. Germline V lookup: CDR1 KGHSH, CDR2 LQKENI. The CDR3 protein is CASSLRAGGNTGELFF. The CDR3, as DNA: TGTGCCAGCTCACTTCGAGCGGGAGGCAACACCGGGGAGCTGTTTTTT.

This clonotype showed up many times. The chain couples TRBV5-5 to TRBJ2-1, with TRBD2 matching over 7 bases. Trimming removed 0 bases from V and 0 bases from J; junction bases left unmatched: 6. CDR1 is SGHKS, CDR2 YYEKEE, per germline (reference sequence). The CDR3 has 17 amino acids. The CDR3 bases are TGTGCCAGCAGCTTGGCCGTCGGGGAGGGCTCCTACAATGAGCAGTTCTTC. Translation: CASSLAVGEGSYNEQFF.

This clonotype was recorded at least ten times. CDR3 nucleotide sequence: TGCGCCAGCACCGCAGAGGTGGTGAACACTGAAGCTTTCTTT. Its translation: CASTAEVVNTEAFF. This chain joins TRBV5-1 and TRBJ1-1; unclear D gene. Per the germline V gene, CDR1 is SGHRS and CDR2 is YFSETQ. V lost 6 bases to trimming and J lost 0 bases, with 12 bases between them. The CDR3 is made up of 14 amino acids.

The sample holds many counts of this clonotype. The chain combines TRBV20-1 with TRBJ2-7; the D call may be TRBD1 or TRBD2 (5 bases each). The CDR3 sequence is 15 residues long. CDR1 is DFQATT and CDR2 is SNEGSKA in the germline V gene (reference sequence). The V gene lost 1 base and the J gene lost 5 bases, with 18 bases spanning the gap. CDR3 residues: CSARARGVGPHEQYF. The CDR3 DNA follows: TGCAGTGCTAGAGCTCGGGGTGTGGGGCCCCACGAGCAGTACTTC.

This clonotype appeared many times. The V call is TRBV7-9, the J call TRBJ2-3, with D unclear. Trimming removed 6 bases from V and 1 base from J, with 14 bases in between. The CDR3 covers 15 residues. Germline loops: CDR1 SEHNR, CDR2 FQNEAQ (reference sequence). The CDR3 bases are TGTGCCAGCAGTTTCACCCAGAAACGCACAGATACGCAGTATTTT. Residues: CASSFTQKRTDTQYF.

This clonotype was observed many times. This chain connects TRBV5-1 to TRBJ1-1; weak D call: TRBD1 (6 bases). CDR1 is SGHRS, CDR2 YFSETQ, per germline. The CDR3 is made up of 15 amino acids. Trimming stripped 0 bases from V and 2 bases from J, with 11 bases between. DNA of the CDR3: TGCGCCAGCAGCTTGGGGACAGTTACTAACACTGAAGCTTTCTTT. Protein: CASSLGTVTNTEAFF.

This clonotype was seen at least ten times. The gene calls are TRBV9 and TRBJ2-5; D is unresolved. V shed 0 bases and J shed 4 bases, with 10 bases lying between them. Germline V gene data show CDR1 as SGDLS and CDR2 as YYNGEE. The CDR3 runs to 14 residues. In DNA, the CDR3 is TGTGCCAGCAGCGTAGAAGAGCGACCAGAGACCCAGTACTTC. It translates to CASSVEERPETQYF.

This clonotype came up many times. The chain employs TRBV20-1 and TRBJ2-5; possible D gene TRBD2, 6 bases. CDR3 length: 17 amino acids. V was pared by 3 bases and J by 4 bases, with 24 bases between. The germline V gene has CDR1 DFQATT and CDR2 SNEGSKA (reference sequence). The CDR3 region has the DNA TGCAGTGCTAGGACCCCGGTTTCGAGACTAGTAGGAGAGACCCAGTACTTC. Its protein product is CSARTPVSRLVGETQYF.

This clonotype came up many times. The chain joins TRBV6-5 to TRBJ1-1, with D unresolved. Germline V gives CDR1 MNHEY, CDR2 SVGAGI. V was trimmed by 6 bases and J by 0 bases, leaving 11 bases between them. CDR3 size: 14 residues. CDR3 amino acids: CASSPTLVNTEAFF. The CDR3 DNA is TGTGCCAGCAGCCCCACGCTGGTGAACACTGAAGCTTTCTTT.

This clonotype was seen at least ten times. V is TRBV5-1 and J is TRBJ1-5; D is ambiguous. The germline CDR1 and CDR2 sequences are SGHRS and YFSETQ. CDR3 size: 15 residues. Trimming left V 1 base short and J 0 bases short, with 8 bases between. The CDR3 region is CASSLWGISNQPQHF. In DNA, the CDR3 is TGCGCCAGCAGCTTGTGGGGAATTAGCAATCAGCCCCAGCATTTT.

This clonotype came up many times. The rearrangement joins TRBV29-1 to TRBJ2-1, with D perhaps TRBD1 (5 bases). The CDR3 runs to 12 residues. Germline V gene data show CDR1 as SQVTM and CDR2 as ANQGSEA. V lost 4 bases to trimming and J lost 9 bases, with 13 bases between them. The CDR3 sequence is CSVGKGDAEQFF. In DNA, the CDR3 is TGCAGCGTTGGAAAAGGGGATGCTGAGCAGTTCTTC.

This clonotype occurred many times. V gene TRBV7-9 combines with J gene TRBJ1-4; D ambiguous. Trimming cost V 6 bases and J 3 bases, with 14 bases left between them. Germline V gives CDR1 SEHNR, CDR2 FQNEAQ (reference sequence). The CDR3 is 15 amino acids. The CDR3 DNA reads TGTGCCAGCAGTTCCCCCCTCGGGCCTAATGAAAAACTGTTTTTT. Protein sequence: CASSSPLGPNEKLFF. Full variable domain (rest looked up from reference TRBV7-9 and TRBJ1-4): DTGVSQNPRHKITKRGQNVTFRCDPISEHNRLYWYRQTLGQGPEFLTYFQNEAQLEKSRLLSDRFSAERPKGSFSTLEIQRTEQGDSAMYLCASSSPLGPNEKLFFGSGTQLSVL.

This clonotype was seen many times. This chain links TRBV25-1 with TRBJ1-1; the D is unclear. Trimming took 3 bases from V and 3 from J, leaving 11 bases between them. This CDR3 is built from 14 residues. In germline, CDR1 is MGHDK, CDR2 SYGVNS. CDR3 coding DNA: TGTGCCAGCAGTGAGAAGGGAGGGCACACTGAAGCTTTCTTT. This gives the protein CASSEKGGHTEAFF. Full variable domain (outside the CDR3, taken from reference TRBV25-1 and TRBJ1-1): EADIYQTPRYLVIGTGKKITLECSQTMGHDKMYWYQQDPGMELHLIHYSYGVNSTEKGDLSSESTVSRIRTEHFPLTLESARPSHTSQYLCASSEKGGHTEAFFGQGTRLTVV.

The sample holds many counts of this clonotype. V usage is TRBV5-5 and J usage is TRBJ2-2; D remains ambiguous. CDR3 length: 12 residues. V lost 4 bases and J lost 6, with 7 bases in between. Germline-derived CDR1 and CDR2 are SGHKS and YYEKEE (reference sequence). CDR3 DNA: TGTGCCAGCAGCGTTCCGGCCGGGGAGCTGTTTTTT. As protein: CASSVPAGELFF.

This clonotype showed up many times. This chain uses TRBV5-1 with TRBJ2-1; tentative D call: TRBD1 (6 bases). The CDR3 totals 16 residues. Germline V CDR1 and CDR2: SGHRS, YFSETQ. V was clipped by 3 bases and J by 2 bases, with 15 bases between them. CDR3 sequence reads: CASSWTATETYNEQFF. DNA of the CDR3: TGCGCCAGCAGCTGGACAGCTACTGAGACCTACAATGAGCAGTTCTTC.

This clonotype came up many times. The CDR3 nucleotides are TGTGCCAGCAGTCTATTATCACGGGCAGAACGGCTCGAGCAGTACTTC. It yields the protein CASSLLSRAERLEQYF. J is TRBJ2-7 and V is TRBV11-2; D gene uncertain. Germline CDR1 and CDR2: SGHAT and FQNNGV. This CDR3 region has 16 residues. V was trimmed by 6 bases and J by 6 bases, leaving 24 bases between them.